Listed here is a single TCR beta chain. The sample is drawn from a study of human thymus T cells. Trimming took off 1 base at V and 4 bases at J, with 5 bases between the two ends. This CDR3 contains 13 residues. Germline CDR1 reads MNHEY; CDR2 reads SMNVEV (reference sequence). Using immunoSEQ multiplex PCR, the repertoire was profiled, and TCRdb retains in-frame clones only, with some absent. The sample consists of under 70,000 clones, 94% of them appearing once. Material: blood. V and J are TRBV27 and TRBJ1-5, with D unclear. The origin of this receptor is a boy younger than two with a congenital heart defect but otherwise immunologically healthy. The CDR3 region is CASSLLGNQPQHF. The CDR3, as DNA: TGTGCCAGCAGTTTATTGGGAAATCAGCCCCAGCATTTT.